The subject of this entry is one TCR beta chain. The antigen remains unidentified. One junction end disagrees with the germline gene, perhaps due to a read error. Primers: 60 Vbeta forward and 13 Jbeta reverse. Here immunoSEQ multiplex PCR was the method, and the copy in TCRdb shows in-frame clones only, minus some. The table shows roughly 100,000 clones, with under 85% occurring only once. The sample originates from a study of cytomegalovirus exposure and HLA in healthy donors. The wider study: From about 179 million T cells, an earlier analysis saw approximately 110 million unique TCR beta sequences.

The study, taken as a whole, reports: TCR beta sequences reportedly predicted most subjects' HLA-A and HLA-B alleles accurately. Later findings reportedly placed an Asian-associated ancestry cluster below the approximately 620-donor mean for N-insertions.

It was healthy bone marrow donors who served as donors. Germline V gene lookup returns CDR1 SEHNR and CDR2 FQNEAQ (reference sequence). The CDR3 is 16 amino acids. The clonotype comes from a woman in her 40s in good health and CMV-seropositive. The chain combines TRBV7-9 with TRBJ2-7; 10 positions match TRBD2. The source material was PBMCs. As DNA, the CDR3 is TGTTCCAGCAGCTTAACCCCCGCTAGCGGGAGCTACGAGCAGTACTTC. Translated: CSSSLTPASGSYEQYF.